The 13 T cell receptor beta chains listed next were all sequenced from one sample in a study of regulatory T cells in long-lasting Graves disease. The time point here: newly diagnosed GD, antithyroid drugs for less than 3 months. There was RNA extracted from PBMCs, and the TCR library was made from it. Arm-PCR of CDR3 regions and iRepertoire HTBI primers were used to build TCR beta libraries. MiXCR, applied by TCRdb to the multiplex PCR reads, yields one record per CDR3 protein. The sample holds 360,000 or so distinct CDR3 sequences, around 15% seen once. This same sample was also taken into another study, of T cells in Graves' hyperthyroidism and ophthalmopathy.

This material consisted of peripheral blood mononuclear cells (PBMCs), taken at new diagnosis, from a patient treated with antithyroid drugs. The receptors stem from a woman aged 18 to 35 with Graves disease.

A few counts support this clonotype. The chain couples TRBV7-9 to TRBJ2-5, with a tentative D call TRBD1 (6 bases). The germline CDR1 and CDR2 sequences are SEHNR and FQNEAQ (reference sequence). The CDR3 length is 13 residues. V lost 5 bases to trimming and J lost 4 bases, with 11 bases between them. The CDR3 DNA follows: TGTGCCAGCAGCGTAGACAGGTTAGAGACCCAGTACTTC. This codes for CASSVDRLETQYF.

This clonotype was picked up many times. The genes are TRBV28 and TRBJ2-2; perhaps TRBD2 as D (7 bases). V shed 6 bases and J shed 1 base, with 24 bases lying between them. CDR1 and CDR2 (germline): MDHEN, SYDVKM. This CDR3 comprises 19 residues. As DNA, the CDR3 is TGTGCCAGCAGGCCCGTCCCTCCGGTCGGGGGGCTGAACACCGGGGAGCTGTTTTTT. Amino acids: CASRPVPPVGGLNTGELFF.

This sequence joins TRBV19 and TRBJ1-1, with D unclear. The germline V gene has CDR1 LNHDA and CDR2 SQIVND (reference sequence). V was clipped by 7 bases and J by 1 base, with 10 bases between them. The CDR3 runs 13 residues. Here the CDR3 reads CASKRVGNTEAFF. The CDR3 bases are TGTGCCAGTAAGCGGGTCGGGAACACTGAAGCTTTCTTT.

This clonotype was seen a few times. This sequence joins TRBV29-1 and TRBJ2-5; TRBD2 is a possible D gene (6 bases). In germline, CDR1 is SQVTM, CDR2 ANQGSEA. Trimming left V 4 bases short and J 5 bases short, with 8 bases between. This CDR3 has 11 residues. DNA for the CDR3: TGCAGCGTTGGTGGGGGGGAGACCCAGTACTTC. It yields the protein CSVGGGETQYF.

This clonotype was counted ten times or more. The chain joins TRBV7-9 to TRBJ2-1; D ambiguous. The CDR3 consists of 16 residues. Germline CDR1 is SEHNR and CDR2 is FQNEAQ (reference sequence). Deletions cut 1 base from V and 7 bases from J, with 17 bases between. The CDR3 is CASSLGWRGPSNEQFF. The CDR3 DNA reads TGTGCCAGCAGCTTAGGGTGGCGAGGACCTTCTAATGAGCAGTTCTTC.

The table lists this clonotype with a few counts. The gene calls are TRBV6-2 or TRBV6-3 and TRBJ2-3; D might be TRBD2 (7 bases). The CDR3 loop spans 16 amino acids. Germline loops: CDR1 MNHEY, CDR2 SVGEGT. V was shortened by 4 bases and J by 0 bases, with 14 bases between the two germline ends. In DNA form, the CDR3 reads TGTGCCAGCAGTTGGAGGGGGGGCTCTAGCACAGATACGCAGTATTTT. Its translation: CASSWRGGSSTDTQYF.

This clonotype has a count of ten or more. At one boundary the junction diverges from the germline segment, which might be a read error. V is TRBV28 and J is TRBJ2-1, with 7 bases that match TRBD2. The CDR3 length is 14 residues. CDR1 and CDR2 from the germline V gene are MDHEN and SYDVKM. The DNA for the CDR3 is TGTGCCAGCCGTTCCAGGGACTACTACACTGAGCAGTTCTTC. Amino acid sequence: CASRSRDYYTEQFF.

V usage is TRBV10-2 and J usage is TRBJ2-3, with unresolved D. The CDR3 is made up of 14 amino acids. CDR1 WSHSY and CDR2 SAAADI come from the germline V gene. V was clipped by 3 bases and J by 6 bases, with 13 bases between them. The CDR3 here is CASSDFGATDTQYF. The CDR3 nucleotides are TGCGCCAGCAGTGATTTTGGAGCCACGGATACGCAGTATTTT.

The J gene is TRBJ2-5, the V gene TRBV5-5, with 9 bases that match TRBD2. The CDR3 is made up of 13 amino acids. Germline V gives CDR1 SGHKS, CDR2 YYEKEE (reference sequence). The V segment lost 2 bases and the J segment 12 bases; nucleotides outside the gene matches: 8. In nucleotides, the CDR3 is TGTGCCAGCAGCTTAGAAGGAGCGGGAGGAGAGTACTTC. The encoded protein is CASSLEGAGGEYF. The complete variable domain, with remaining parts taken from reference TRBV5-5 and TRBJ2-5, reads DAGVTQSPTHLIKTRGQQVTLRCSPISGHKSVSWYQQVLGQGPQFIFQYYEKEERGRGNFPDRFSARQFPNYSSELNVNALLLGDSALYLCASSLEGAGGEYFGPGTRLLVL.

V gene TRBV2 combines with J gene TRBJ2-1; 10 nucleotides align to TRBD1. The CDR3 spans 16 residues. Germline CDR1 and CDR2: SNHLY and FYNNEI. Trimming took 5 bases from V and 6 from J; bases not matched to a gene: 10. CDR3 amino acids: CASSLSGTGARNEQFF. DNA of the CDR3: TGTGCCAGCAGTTTGTCCGGGACAGGGGCTCGCAATGAGCAGTTCTTC.

This clonotype was detected many times. The chain couples TRBV5-1 to TRBJ1-2; D remains ambiguous. The CDR3 sequence is 15 residues long. Trimming stripped 5 bases from V and 1 base from J, with 15 bases between. Per germline, CDR1 SGHRS and CDR2 YFSETQ. The CDR3 coding sequence is TGCGCCAGCAGATTCAAGGAGGGAGGTAACTATGGCTACACCTTC. Its protein product is CASRFKEGGNYGYTF.

This clonotype was found many times. The chain joins TRBV6-1 to TRBJ2-1; tentative D call: TRBD1 (7 bases). The V gene's germline CDR1 is MNHNS and CDR2 SASEGT. Trimming shortened V by 6 bases and J by 0 bases, and 18 bases separated the two germline ends. The CDR3 length is 17 residues. The CDR3 region has the DNA TGTGCCAGCAGCCCCTCTTGGGGGGACAGCTCCTACAATGAGCAGTTCTTC. Translated, it gives CASSPSWGDSSYNEQFF.

This clonotype was picked up a small number of times. This chain connects TRBV2 to TRBJ2-3, with 8 positions matching TRBD1. The CDR3 spans 16 residues. V shed 5 bases and J 1 base; nucleotides not matched to a gene: 8. CDR1 and CDR2 from the germline V gene are SNHLY and FYNNEI. The CDR3 spells CASSLSGTGRTDTQYF. In DNA form, the CDR3 reads TGTGCCAGCAGTTTGTCCGGGACAGGCCGCACAGATACGCAGTATTTT.